A single sample gave rise to the 18 T cell receptor beta chains below, sequenced in a study of chemoradiotherapy in HPV16-positive cancers. TCRdb's table, derived via immunoSEQ multiplex PCR, lists solely in-frame clones and lacks some. The table shows several thousand clones, with around 85% occurring only once. The material was tumor tissue, obtained from a patient who underwent chemoradiotherapy. These receptors were collected from a human donor with HPV-associated anogenital cancer.

The genes are TRBV6-5 and TRBJ1-2; 7 bases map to TRBD1. V dropped 3 bases and J dropped 3; count of bases not matched to a gene: 7. The CDR3 is made up of 15 amino acids. Germline assignment: CDR1 MNHEY and CDR2 SVGAGI. This CDR3 reads CASSYSNRGYYGYTF. The CDR3 nucleotides are TGTGCCAGCAGTTATTCCAACAGGGGTTACTATGGCTACACCTTC.

V and J are TRBV7-9 and TRBJ1-4; D is unresolved. V was pared by 0 bases and J by 2 bases, with 7 bases between. CDR1 and CDR2 (germline): SEHNR, FQNEAQ (reference sequence). CDR3 length: 15 residues. CDR3 in amino acids: CASSLAGSTNEKLFF. DNA for the CDR3: TGTGCCAGCAGCTTAGCAGGCAGCACTAATGAAAAACTGTTTTTT.

This chain links TRBV4-3 with TRBJ2-1; 8 nucleotides align to TRBD1. The CDR3 contains 16 residues. Germline CDR1 LGHNA, CDR2 YSLEER. Unmatched junction bases numbered 11, after V lost 4 bases and J lost 6 bases. The CDR3 DNA reads as TGCGCCAGCAGCCTTTTGGGGACAGGCCACCGCAATGAGCAGTTCTTC. Encoded protein: CASSLLGTGHRNEQFF.

V is TRBV6-6 and J is TRBJ2-4; D not resolved. The CDR3 is made up of 16 amino acids. V was clipped by 4 bases and J by 0 bases, with 13 bases between them. Per the germline V gene, CDR1 is MNHNY and CDR2 is SVGAGI (reference sequence). Written as DNA, the CDR3 is TGTGCCAGCAGTTCCGTGTTCAACCTAGCCAAAAACATTCAGTACTTC. Its protein product is CASSSVFNLAKNIQYF.

This chain uses TRBV6-6 with TRBJ2-7, with 8 bases lining up with TRBD2. Losses at the gene ends were 2 bases for V and 3 bases for J; bases not matched to a gene: 9. Germline loops: CDR1 MNHNY, CDR2 SVGAGI (reference sequence). The CDR3 covers 16 residues. The CDR3 coding sequence is TGTGCCAGCAGTTACAGATACCCCGGGACTAGCTACGAGCAGTACTTC. It translates to CASSYRYPGTSYEQYF.

This clone was detected only a few times. V is TRBV6-6 and J is TRBJ1-4, with D possibly matching TRBD1 (6 bases). Germline V CDR1 and CDR2: MNHNY, SVGAGI (reference sequence). Trimming took 3 bases from V and 7 from J, leaving 12 bases between them. The CDR3 spans 14 residues. CDR3 nucleotides: TGTGCCAGCAGTTATGGGGGCGGGGGTGAAAAACTGTTTTTT. Protein sequence: CASSYGGGGEKLFF.

The count of this clone is one. V and J are TRBV6-5 and TRBJ2-1; D is ambiguous. Looked up from germline, CDR1 is MNHEY and CDR2 is SVGAGI. Trimming took off 8 bases at V and 6 bases at J, with 8 bases between the two ends. The CDR3 has 11 residues. CDR3 protein: CASGRGNEQFF. In DNA, the CDR3 is TGTGCCAGCGGGCGAGGCAATGAGCAGTTCTTC.

In this sample, this clone turned up once. V is TRBV7-9 and J is TRBJ2-5; possible D gene TRBD2, 5 bases. The V gene lost 2 bases and the J gene lost 10 bases, with 8 bases spanning the gap. The CDR3 extends over 11 amino acids. Germline V gene data show CDR1 as SEHNR and CDR2 as FQNEAQ (reference sequence). The CDR3 DNA is TGTGCCAGCAGCTTAAATCGGGGCCAGTACTTC. It translates to CASSLNRGQYF.

This chain connects TRBV6-1 to TRBJ1-3; D may be TRBD1 (5 bases). The CDR3 loop spans 14 amino acids. The germline V gene encodes CDR1 MNHNS and CDR2 SASEGT. The V gene lost 7 bases and the J gene lost 0 bases, with 10 bases spanning the gap. CDR3 nucleotide sequence: TGTGCCAGCAACCCACAGGTCTCTGGAAACACCATATATTTT. Protein product: CASNPQVSGNTIYF.

The chain joins TRBV19 to TRBJ1-3, with unresolved D. The CDR3 consists of 14 residues. Per the germline V gene, CDR1 is LNHDA and CDR2 is SQIVND (reference sequence). V was trimmed by 7 bases and J by 4 bases, leaving 14 bases between them. The CDR3 coding sequence is TGTGCCAGTACCCCTCTGGATACGGGAAACACCATATATTTT. Protein: CASTPLDTGNTIYF.

The chain links TRBV7-2 to TRBJ1-3; D is unclear. The germline CDR1 and CDR2 sequences are SGHTA and FQGNSA. The V end was cut by 3 bases, the J end by 8 bases, with 5 bases between. The CDR3 is 11 residues long. The CDR3 is CASSLGDTIYF. In DNA form, the CDR3 reads TGTGCCAGCAGCTTGGGAGACACCATATATTTT.

The rearrangement links TRBV30 to TRBJ1-2, with 12 nucleotides matching TRBD1. Losses at the gene ends were 3 bases for V and 8 bases for J; bases not matched to a gene: 4. Germline V gives CDR1 GTSNPN, CDR2 SVGIG (reference sequence). The CDR3 is 13 residues long. The CDR3 loop reads CAWRGTGGSGYTF. Written as DNA, the CDR3 is TGTGCCTGGAGGGGGACAGGGGGCAGCGGCTACACCTTC.

This chain joins TRBV30 and TRBJ1-1, with D tentatively TRBD1 (6 bases). Trimming took 1 base from V and 2 from J, leaving 17 bases between them. The V gene's germline CDR1 is GTSNPN and CDR2 SVGIG (reference sequence). CDR3 size: 16 residues. This CDR3 is CAWSGGLTGVNTEAFF. CDR3 bases: TGTGCCTGGAGTGGGGGGCTGACAGGCGTAAACACTGAAGCTTTCTTT.

This clone came up a few times. The rearrangement links TRBV28 to TRBJ2-5, with D perhaps assigned TRBD1 or TRBD2 (5 bases each). The V end was cut by 1 base, the J end by 2 bases, with 11 bases between. Germline values: CDR1 MDHEN, CDR2 SYDVKM. The CDR3 spans 15 residues. In DNA form, the CDR3 reads TGTGCCAGCAGTTTATTGGGGCTAGCACAAGAGACCCAGTACTTC. It is translated as CASSLLGLAQETQYF.

This sequence joins TRBV2 and TRBJ2-1, with D uncertain. CDR1 and CDR2 from the germline V gene are SNHLY and FYNNEI. CDR3 size: 14 residues. The V end lost 1 base, the J end lost 7 bases, and 11 bases lay between the germline ends. In DNA form, the CDR3 reads TGTGCCAGCAGTGAAGGACTGAGACGGAATGAGCAGTTCTTC. Translated, it gives CASSEGLRRNEQFF.

The chain has TRBV7-2 and TRBJ1-1; D might be TRBD1 (5 bases). From germline, CDR1 is SGHTA and CDR2 FQGNSA. Trimming stripped 5 bases from V and 1 base from J, with 8 bases between. This CDR3 region has 13 residues. The CDR3 sequence: CASSPGQNTEAFF. The CDR3 nucleotides read TGTGCCAGCAGCCCCGGACAGAACACTGAAGCTTTCTTT.

This clone was seen only once. The rearrangement uses TRBV6-6 and TRBJ1-1; no definite D call. V was pared by 6 bases and J by 4 bases, with 12 bases between. The length of the CDR3 is 13 residues. CDR1 and CDR2 (germline): MNHNY, SVGAGI (reference sequence). This CDR3 reads CASREQIATEAFF. CDR3 DNA sequence: TGTGCCAGCAGGGAACAGATTGCCACTGAAGCTTTCTTT.

The chain joins TRBV5-1 to TRBJ2-3, with 12 bases identical to TRBD1. The CDR3 totals 16 residues. The ends lost 4 bases at V and 4 bases at J; junction bases unmatched: 7. Germline V gives CDR1 SGHRS, CDR2 YFSETQ. The CDR3 DNA follows: TGCGCCAGCAGCCTAGGGACAGGGGGCTGGGCAGATACGCAGTATTTT. Amino acid sequence: CASSLGTGGWADTQYF.